What follows are 9 T cell receptor beta chains derived from one specimen sequenced in a study of T cell repertoires in cytomegalovirus infection. Each CDR3 protein gets one entry after TCRdb re-called the reads with MiXCR. Found here are 480,000 or so distinct CDR3 sequences, about 10% of them singletons; the top ten hold 10% to 13%. The sample consisted of PBMCs. The source of these receptors is a human donor in good health (CMV status not recorded). Some clones in this sample may be carry-over from other donors' samples.

This clonotype showed up many times. The chain is built from TRBV28 and TRBJ2-7; D is uncertain. Trimming stripped 5 bases from V and 1 base from J, with 12 bases between. The germline V gene encodes CDR1 MDHEN and CDR2 SYDVKM. This CDR3 comprises 14 residues. The CDR3 DNA sequence: TGTGCCAGCAGTCCCCCGACGGATTCCTACGAGCAGTACTTC. Translation: CASSPPTDSYEQYF.

The table lists this clonotype with a few counts. The rearrangement uses TRBV28 and TRBJ2-7; no firm D call. Between the trimmed V and J ends, which lost 5 bases and 3 bases, there was a span of 5 bases. CDR1 is MDHEN, CDR2 SYDVKM, per germline. This CDR3 is built from 11 residues. The CDR3 coding sequence is TGTGCCAGCAGTGTTAACTACGAGCAGTACTTC. Its protein product is CASSVNYEQYF.

This chain connects TRBV19 to TRBJ1-2; D not certain. V gave up 4 bases and J gave up 4 bases, with 7 bases separating them. Germline V gene lookup returns CDR1 LNHDA and CDR2 SQIVND (reference sequence). The CDR3 spans 12 residues. The CDR3 sequence: CASSKFRYGYTF. The CDR3 DNA sequence: TGTGCCAGTAGTAAGTTTCGCTATGGCTACACCTTC.

This clonotype was seen at least ten times. The chain combines TRBV11-2 with TRBJ2-1; D remains unclear. V lost 2 bases and J 8 bases, leaving 16 bases between the germline ends. Germline assignment: CDR1 SGHAT and CDR2 FQNNGV. This CDR3 region has 15 residues. CDR3 sequence (DNA): TGTGCCAGCAGCTTATGGTCGGTTGGGTTGCATGAGCAGTTCTTC. It specifies CASSLWSVGLHEQFF.

Many counts were recorded for this clonotype. CDR3 loop: CASSPLLGGSEKLFF. The CDR3 DNA reads as TGTGCCAGCAGCCCACTCCTTGGAGGGAGTGAAAAACTGTTTTTT. The chain uses TRBV11-2 and TRBJ1-4; D is unresolved. The V end was cut by 5 bases, the J end by 7 bases, with 17 bases between. The CDR3 is 15 residues long. Germline CDR1 reads SGHAT; CDR2 reads FQNNGV.

The genes are TRBV19 and TRBJ1-5; tentatively, D is TRBD1 (5 bases). Germline loops: CDR1 LNHDA, CDR2 SQIVND (reference sequence). The V and J ends lost 5 bases and 0 bases respectively, with 11 bases between them. CDR3 length: 15 amino acids. The DNA for the CDR3 is TGTGCCAGTAGTGACCTGGGGGATAGCAATCAGCCCCAGCATTTT. Protein: CASSDLGDSNQPQHF.

This clonotype was seen more than once but under ten times. The chain has TRBV28 and TRBJ2-2; TRBD1 or TRBD2 may be the D gene (6 bases each). The CDR3 spans 14 residues. Germline CDR1 reads MDHEN; CDR2 reads SYDVKM. Trimming removed 7 bases at V and 6 bases at J, with 15 bases between. The CDR3 DNA follows: TGTGCCAGCACTCCCCCGAGGGGGGCCGGGGAGCTGTTTTTT. This sequence encodes CASTPPRGAGELFF.

The chain uses TRBV30 and TRBJ1-2; unclear D gene. The V gene lost 6 bases and the J gene lost 4 bases, with 12 bases spanning the gap. Looked up from germline, CDR1 is GTSNPN and CDR2 is SVGIG (reference sequence). The CDR3 has 12 residues. The CDR3 coding sequence is TGTGCCTGCACTGCGGGGTCCTATGGCTACACCTTC. Encoded protein: CACTAGSYGYTF.

This clonotype was recorded at least ten times. The rearrangement uses TRBV4-1 and TRBJ1-2, with TRBD1 matching 8 bases. Germline V gene sequence: CDR1 MGHRA, CDR2 YSYEKL. The trim removed 3 bases at V and 4 bases at J, leaving 4 bases unmatched. The CDR3 covers 14 residues. The CDR3 region has the DNA TGCGCCAGCAGCCATGTGGACAGGGCCTATGGCTACACCTTC. Amino acid sequence: CASSHVDRAYGYTF.